The 24 T cell receptor beta chains below were found in one sample sequenced in a study of regulatory T cells in long-lasting Graves disease. Construction of the TCR beta libraries employed iRepertoire HTBI primers in conjunction with Arm-PCR of CDR3 regions. TCRdb redid the calling of the multiplex PCR reads with MiXCR, one entry per CDR3 protein. Among more than 300,000 distinct CDR3 sequences listed, 15% to 20% were seen once. The time point: newly diagnosed GD, antithyroid drugs for less than 3 months. PBMC RNA was the source of the TCR library. Separately, the same data were catalogued under a study of T cells in Graves' hyperthyroidism and ophthalmopathy.

Specimen: peripheral blood mononuclear cells (PBMCs), collected at new diagnosis, from a patient treated with antithyroid drugs. Source of these receptors: a woman between 18 and 30 years old with Graves disease.

This clonotype was observed at least ten times. The chain uses TRBV20-1 and TRBJ1-1; D call uncertain. V shed 3 bases and J shed 1 base, with 9 bases lying between them. CDR1 and CDR2 (germline): DFQATT, SNEGSKA (reference sequence). The length of the CDR3 is 13 residues. The CDR3 DNA sequence: TGCAGTGCTAGGGGCACAACGAACACTGAAGCTTTCTTT. Its translation: CSARGTTNTEAFF.

V and J are TRBV7-2 and TRBJ2-7; D is perhaps TRBD2 (7 bases). Germline V gene data show CDR1 as SGHTA and CDR2 as FQGNSA. Deletions cut 3 bases from V and 9 bases from J, with 15 bases between. CDR3 length: 13 amino acids. This chain's CDR3 is CASSFQRGGVQYF. In DNA, the CDR3 is TGTGCCAGCAGCTTCCAACGCGGGGGCGTGCAGTACTTC.

This clonotype was recorded at least ten times. This sequence joins TRBV20-1 and TRBJ2-1, with D tentatively TRBD2 (7 bases). Germline CDR1 and CDR2: DFQATT and SNEGSKA (reference sequence). The germline V and J ends were trimmed by 1 base and 7 bases, with 14 bases remaining between them. The CDR3 extends over 14 amino acids. The CDR3 region has the DNA TGCAGTGCTAGAGGGGGGGGGGCTTATAATGAGCAGTTCTTC. This sequence encodes CSARGGGAYNEQFF.

For this clonotype: Just one base apart from a much larger clone, this may be a read error. This chain joins TRBV12-3 or TRBV12-4 and TRBJ2-7; no clear D gene. CDR3 length equals 15 residues. The germline V and J ends were trimmed by 5 bases and 2 bases, with 16 bases remaining between them. CDR3 DNA: TGTGCCAGCAGTCCTAACTCCTACTACACCTACGAGCAGTACTTC. Translating gives CASSPNSYYTYEQYF.

Ten or more counts support this clonotype. The chain recombines TRBV5-1 with TRBJ2-1, with 13 bases lining up with TRBD2. Germline-derived CDR1 and CDR2 are SGHRS and YFSETQ. The CDR3 is made up of 14 amino acids. Trimming took 6 bases from V and 6 from J; bases not matched to a gene: 3. The DNA of the CDR3 is TGCGCCAGCACCAGACTAGCGGGGGGCAATGAGCAGTTCTTC. Translated: CASTRLAGGNEQFF.

Worth noting for this clonotype: This may be a read error, as it is one base from a much larger clone. This chain connects TRBV6-9 to TRBJ2-7; 14 nucleotides agree with TRBD2. Looked up from germline, CDR1 is MNHGY and CDR2 is SVAAGI. The CDR3 runs to 16 residues. The CDR3 DNA is TGTACCAGCAGTTCTGGGACTAGCGGGAGTCGGTACGAGCAGTACTTC. Its protein product is CTSSSGTSGSRYEQYF.

V and J are TRBV5-1 and TRBJ2-1; 11 bases line up with TRBD1. V shed 4 bases and J 0 bases; nucleotides not matched to a gene: 6. This CDR3 is 17 amino acids long. From germline, CDR1 is SGHRS and CDR2 YFSETQ. The CDR3 region is CASSGPGTGGSYNEQFF. CDR3 in DNA: TGCGCCAGCAGCGGACCCGGGACAGGGGGCTCCTACAATGAGCAGTTCTTC.

This clonotype has only a few counts. The chain combines TRBV20-1 with TRBJ2-2, with 7 bases that match TRBD1. The CDR3 covers 15 residues. Trimming took 5 bases from V and 0 from J; bases not matched to a gene: 6. CDR1 is DFQATT, CDR2 SNEGSKA, per germline (reference sequence). In DNA form, the CDR3 reads TGCAGTGCTCCCAGACAGGGATCGAACACCGGGGAGCTGTTTTTT. Its protein is CSAPRQGSNTGELFF.

This clonotype was seen a handful of times. The DNA for the CDR3 is TGCGCCAGCATGGGAACGGCGGAAGAAGCTTTCTTT. Translated, it gives CASMGTAEEAFF. The V gene is TRBV5-1, the J gene TRBJ1-1; no clear D. V was clipped by 6 bases and J by 8 bases, with 14 bases between them. The CDR3 length is 12 residues. Germline-derived CDR1 and CDR2 are SGHRS and YFSETQ.

This clonotype was observed at least ten times. The chain couples TRBV28 to TRBJ2-7; no reliable D call. Trimming shortened V by 5 bases and J by 3 bases, and 14 bases separated the two germline ends. CDR1 and CDR2 (germline): MDHEN, SYDVKM. The CDR3 loop spans 14 amino acids. In nucleotides, the CDR3 is TGTGCCAGCAGTCCCGACCTTGGAAGCTACGAGCAGTACTTC. It translates to CASSPDLGSYEQYF. Complete variable domain (other parts from reference TRBV28 and TRBJ2-7): DVKVTQSSRYLVKRTGEKVFLECVQDMDHENMFWYRQDPGLGLRLIYFSYDVKMKEKGDIPEGYSVSREKKERFSLILESASTNQTSMYLCASSPDLGSYEQYFGPGTRLTVT.

The chain links TRBV11-2 to TRBJ2-2; D remains ambiguous. V lost 2 bases, J lost 4 bases, and 14 bases lay in between. This CDR3 has 16 residues. Germline CDR1 and CDR2: SGHAT and FQNNGV. The CDR3 DNA is TGTGCCAGCAGCTTAAGGGCAGAGACTTTCACCGGGGAGCTGTTTTTT. Amino acids: CASSLRAETFTGELFF.

To note about this clonotype: One base away lies a much larger clone, so this may be a sequencing read error. This chain uses TRBV2 with TRBJ1-5, with D possibly being TRBD1 (5 bases). This CDR3 spans 13 amino acids. Trimming shortened V by 4 bases and J by 3 bases, and 7 bases separated the two germline ends. The germline gives CDR1 SNHLY, CDR2 FYNNEI. DNA of the CDR3: TGTGCCAGCAGTGGACAGCACAATCAGCCCCAGCATTTT. Translated, it gives CASSGQHNQPQHF.

The chain links TRBV5-1 to TRBJ1-5; D is possibly TRBD1 (5 bases). The germline CDR1 and CDR2 sequences are SGHRS and YFSETQ. The CDR3 loop spans 14 amino acids. Trimming took 2 bases from V and 5 from J, leaving 11 bases between them. In DNA, the CDR3 is TGCGCCAGCAGCTTAGGAGGGGTCCATCAGCCCCAGCATTTT. Translated: CASSLGGVHQPQHF.

This clonotype was picked up many times. J is TRBJ2-5 and V is TRBV3-1, with a possible D match to TRBD1 (6 bases). CDR1 is LGHDT, CDR2 YNNKEL, per germline (reference sequence). Between the trimmed V and J ends, which lost 2 bases and 5 bases, there was a span of 18 bases. The CDR3 totals 16 residues. CDR3 nucleotide sequence: TGTGCCAGCAGCCAATCCCTCCAAACAGGGTTTGAGACCCAGTACTTC. Translating it yields CASSQSLQTGFETQYF.

About this clonotype: A much larger clone sits a single nucleotide away, making a read error possible. The chain recombines TRBV2 with TRBJ2-1; D not resolved. The CDR3 has 12 residues. CDR1 SNHLY and CDR2 FYNNEI come from the germline V gene. The CDR3 protein is CASQLTRTPVLF. Written as DNA, the CDR3 is TGTGCCAGCCAGTTAACCAGGACCCCCGTTCTCTTC.

This clonotype was counted between two and nine times. The chain combines TRBV10-3 with TRBJ2-7, with a possible D match to TRBD1 (6 bases). Per germline, CDR1 ENHRY and CDR2 SYGVKD. The CDR3 runs 13 residues. The V and J ends lost 2 bases and 6 bases respectively, with 11 bases between them. CDR3 sequence: CAISEDRSFEQYF. CDR3 nucleotides: TGTGCCATCAGTGAGGACAGGAGTTTCGAGCAGTACTTC.

The rearrangement joins TRBV20-1 to TRBJ1-5, with D unresolved. Trimming cost V 0 bases and J 3 bases, with 15 bases left between them. This CDR3 has 16 amino acids. The germline gives CDR1 DFQATT, CDR2 SNEGSKA (reference sequence). The CDR3 is CSARESNRGINQPQHF. CDR3 sequence (DNA): TGCAGTGCTAGAGAATCAAACCGGGGTATCAATCAGCCCCAGCATTTT.

The V call is TRBV5-6, the J call TRBJ1-1; the D gene is possibly TRBD1 (6 bases). V was trimmed by 2 bases and J by 5 bases, leaving 13 bases between them. CDR3 length: 14 residues. The germline CDR1 and CDR2 sequences are SGHDT and YYEEEE. The CDR3 sequence is CASSFVEGGTEAFF. CDR3 nucleotide sequence: TGTGCCAGCAGCTTTGTTGAGGGGGGTACTGAAGCTTTCTTT.

The V gene is TRBV7-3, the J gene TRBJ2-7; 9 positions agree with TRBD1. Trimming cost V 1 base and J 2 bases; bases outside gene matches: 18. CDR1 SGHTA and CDR2 FQGTGA come from the germline V gene. The CDR3 is 20 amino acids. The CDR3 nucleotides read TGTGCCAGCAGCTTAAAGGGGCGGGGGACAGGGAAAGATCCCCCCTACGAGCAGTACTTC. This gives the protein CASSLKGRGTGKDPPYEQYF.

This clonotype was seen only a few times. This sequence joins TRBV10-1 and TRBJ2-7, with TRBD1 matching over 7 bases. With 4 bases clipped from V and 5 bases from J, the junction kept 8 bases outside the gene matches. Germline V lookup: CDR1 WNHNN, CDR2 SYGVQD (reference sequence). CDR3 length: 14 residues. This CDR3 is CASSGGTVVHEQYF. DNA for the CDR3: TGCGCCAGCAGTGGGGGGACAGTTGTCCACGAGCAGTACTTC.

This clonotype was counted at least ten times. The V and J genes are TRBV14 and TRBJ2-3; TRBD1 agrees at 9 bases. The germline gives CDR1 SGHDN, CDR2 FVKESK. With 1 base clipped from V and 1 base from J, the junction kept 3 bases outside the gene matches. The CDR3 has 16 residues. Here the CDR3 DNA reads TGTGCCAGCAGCCAAGGTAACAGGGGGCGCACAGATACGCAGTATTTT. Encoded protein: CASSQGNRGRTDTQYF.

The chain couples TRBV14 to TRBJ2-7; D gene ambiguous. The germline V gene encodes CDR1 SGHDN and CDR2 FVKESK. CDR3 length equals 11 residues. V dropped 8 bases and J dropped 5 bases, with 10 bases sitting between them. The CDR3 DNA reads TGTGCCAGCGGGCCATTCCACGAGCAGTACTTC. Translation: CASGPFHEQYF. Full variable domain (outside the CDR3, taken from reference TRBV14 and TRBJ2-7): EAGVTQFPSHSVIEKGQTVTLRCDPISGHDNLYWYRRVMGKEIKFLLHFVKESKQDESGMPNNRFLAERTGGTYSTLKVQPAELEDSGVYFCASGPFHEQYFGPGTRLTVT.

This clonotype was observed at least ten times. The genes are TRBV2 and TRBJ2-1; TRBD2 matches 10 bases. The CDR3 covers 18 residues. V lost 4 bases to trimming and J lost 4 bases; unmatched junction nucleotides: 13. Per germline, CDR1 SNHLY and CDR2 FYNNEI. CDR3 nucleotides: TGTGCCAGCAGTGTTGGGCCTAGCGGGAGATCGGGATACAATGAGCAGTTCTTC. This gives the protein CASSVGPSGRSGYNEQFF.

This clonotype was recorded at least ten times. This chain joins TRBV20-1 and TRBJ1-5, with 7 bases that match TRBD1. The CDR3 contains 13 residues. The junction had 3 bases not matched to a gene; V was cut back by 3 bases and J by 4 bases. Per the germline V gene, CDR1 is DFQATT and CDR2 is SNEGSKA (reference sequence). The CDR3 DNA is TGCAGTGCTAGGGGGGACAGAAATCAGCCCCAGCATTTT. The encoded protein is CSARGDRNQPQHF.